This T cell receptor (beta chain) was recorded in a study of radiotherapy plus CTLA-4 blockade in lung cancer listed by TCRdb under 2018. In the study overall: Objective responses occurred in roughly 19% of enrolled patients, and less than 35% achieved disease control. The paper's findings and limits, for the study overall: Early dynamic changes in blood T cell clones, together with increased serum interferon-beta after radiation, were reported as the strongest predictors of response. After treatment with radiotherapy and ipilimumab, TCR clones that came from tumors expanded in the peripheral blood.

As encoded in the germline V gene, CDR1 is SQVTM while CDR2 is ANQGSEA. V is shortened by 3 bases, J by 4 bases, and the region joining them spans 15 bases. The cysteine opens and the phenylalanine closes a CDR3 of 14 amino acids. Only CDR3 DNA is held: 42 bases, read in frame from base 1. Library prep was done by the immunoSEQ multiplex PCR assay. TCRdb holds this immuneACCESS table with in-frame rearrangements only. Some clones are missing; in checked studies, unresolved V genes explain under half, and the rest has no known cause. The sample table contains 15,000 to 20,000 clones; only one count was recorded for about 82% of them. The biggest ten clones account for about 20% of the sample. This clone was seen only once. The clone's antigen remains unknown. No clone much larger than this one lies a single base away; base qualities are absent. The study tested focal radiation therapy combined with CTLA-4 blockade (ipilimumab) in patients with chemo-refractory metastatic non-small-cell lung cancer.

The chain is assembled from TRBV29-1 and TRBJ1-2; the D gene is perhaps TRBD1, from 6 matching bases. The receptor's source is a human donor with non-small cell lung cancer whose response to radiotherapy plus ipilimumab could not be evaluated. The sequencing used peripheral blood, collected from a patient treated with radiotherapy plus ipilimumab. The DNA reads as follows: TGCAGCGTTGAGGTCACAGGGAGCATCTATGGCTACACCTTC. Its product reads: CSVEVTGSIYGYTF.